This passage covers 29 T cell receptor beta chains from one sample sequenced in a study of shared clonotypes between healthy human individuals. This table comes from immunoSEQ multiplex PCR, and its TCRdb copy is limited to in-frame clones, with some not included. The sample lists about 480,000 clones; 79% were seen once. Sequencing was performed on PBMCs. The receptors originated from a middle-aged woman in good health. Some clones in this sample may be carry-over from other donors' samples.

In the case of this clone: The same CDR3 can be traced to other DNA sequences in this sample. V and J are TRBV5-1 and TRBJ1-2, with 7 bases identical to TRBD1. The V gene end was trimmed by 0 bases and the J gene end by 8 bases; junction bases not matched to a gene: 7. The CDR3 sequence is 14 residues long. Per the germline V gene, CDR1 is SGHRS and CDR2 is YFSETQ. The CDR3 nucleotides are TGCGCCAGCAGCTTGGGCCAGGGGGTTGGAGGCTACACCTTC. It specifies CASSLGQGVGGYTF.

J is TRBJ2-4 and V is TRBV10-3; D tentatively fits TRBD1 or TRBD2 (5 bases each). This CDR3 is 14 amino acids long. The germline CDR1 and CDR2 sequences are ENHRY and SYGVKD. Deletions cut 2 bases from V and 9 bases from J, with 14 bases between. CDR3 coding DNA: TGTGCCATCAGTGAGAGGGGAGAGGGCTTCATTCAGTACTTC. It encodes CAISERGEGFIQYF.

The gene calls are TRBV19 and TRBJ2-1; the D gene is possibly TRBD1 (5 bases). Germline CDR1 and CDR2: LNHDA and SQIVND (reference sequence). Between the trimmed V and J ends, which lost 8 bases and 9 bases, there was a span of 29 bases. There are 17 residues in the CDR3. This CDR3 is CASRTKVVGRSRGEQFF. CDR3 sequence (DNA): TGTGCCAGTCGAACCAAGGTAGTAGGTCGGAGTAGGGGTGAGCAGTTCTTC.

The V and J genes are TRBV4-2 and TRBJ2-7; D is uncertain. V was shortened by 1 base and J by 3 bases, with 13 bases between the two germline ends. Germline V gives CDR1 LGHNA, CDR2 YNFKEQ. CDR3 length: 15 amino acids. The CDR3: CASSQARGELYEQYF. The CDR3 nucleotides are TGTGCCAGCAGCCAAGCGAGAGGAGAACTCTACGAGCAGTACTTC.

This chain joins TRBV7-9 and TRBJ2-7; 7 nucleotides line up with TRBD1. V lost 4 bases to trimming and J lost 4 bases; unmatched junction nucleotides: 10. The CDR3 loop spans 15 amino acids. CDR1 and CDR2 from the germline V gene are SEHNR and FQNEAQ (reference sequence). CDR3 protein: CASSSRDRGLYEQYF. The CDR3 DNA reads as TGTGCCAGCAGCTCCCGGGACAGAGGATTATACGAGCAGTACTTC.

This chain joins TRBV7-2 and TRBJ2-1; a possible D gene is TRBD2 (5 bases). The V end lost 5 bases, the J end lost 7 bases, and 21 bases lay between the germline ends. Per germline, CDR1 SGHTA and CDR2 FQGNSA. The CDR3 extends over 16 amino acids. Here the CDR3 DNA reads TGTGCCAGCAGCCGTCTCCCGGGGAACATCTGGAATGAGCAGTTCTTC. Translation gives CASSRLPGNIWNEQFF.

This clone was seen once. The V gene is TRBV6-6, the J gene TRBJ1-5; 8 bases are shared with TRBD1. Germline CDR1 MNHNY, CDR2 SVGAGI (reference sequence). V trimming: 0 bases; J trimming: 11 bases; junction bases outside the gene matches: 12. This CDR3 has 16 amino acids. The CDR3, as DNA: TGTGCCAGCAGTTACTCGAGCGACAGGGGACAAGGGGCCCAGCATTTT. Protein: CASSYSSDRGQGAQHF.

The CDR3 DNA follows: TGTGCCAGCAGCCTTCGGGACAGGGTACCCTCTGGGGCCAACGTCCTGACTTTC. Its protein product is CASSLRDRVPSGANVLTF. The chain carries TRBV5-8 and TRBJ2-6; 9 bases are a match to TRBD1. The CDR3 contains 18 residues. Germline CDR1 reads SGHTS; CDR2 reads YDEGEE. The V and J ends lost 4 bases and 0 bases, in that order; junction bases with no gene match: 8.

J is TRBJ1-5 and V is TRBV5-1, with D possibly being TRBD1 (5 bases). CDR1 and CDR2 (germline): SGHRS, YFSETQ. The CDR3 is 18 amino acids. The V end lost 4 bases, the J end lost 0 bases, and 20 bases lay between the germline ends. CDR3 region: CASSPTPATAYSNQPQHF. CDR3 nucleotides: TGCGCCAGCAGCCCGACTCCAGCGACAGCTTATAGCAATCAGCCCCAGCATTTT. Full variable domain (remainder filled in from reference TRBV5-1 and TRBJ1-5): KAGVTQTPRYLIKTRGQQVTLSCSPISGHRSVSWYQQTPGQGLQFLFEYFSETQRNKGNFPGRFSGRQFSNSRSEMNVSTLELGDSALYLCASSPTPATAYSNQPQHFGDGTRLSIL.

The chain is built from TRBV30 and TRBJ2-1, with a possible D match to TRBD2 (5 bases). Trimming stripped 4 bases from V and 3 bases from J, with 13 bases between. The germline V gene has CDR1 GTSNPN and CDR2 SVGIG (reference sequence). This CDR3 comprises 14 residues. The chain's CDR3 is CAWTRSGNYNEQFF. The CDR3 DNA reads TGTGCCTGGACCAGAAGCGGAAACTACAATGAGCAGTTCTTC.

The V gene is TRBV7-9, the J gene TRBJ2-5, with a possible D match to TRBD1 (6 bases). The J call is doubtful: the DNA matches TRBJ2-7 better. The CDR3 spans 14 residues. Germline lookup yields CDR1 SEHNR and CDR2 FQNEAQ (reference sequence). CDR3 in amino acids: CASSLQGSSYEQYF. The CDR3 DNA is TGTGCCAGCAGCTTACAGGGGTCCTCCTACGAGCAGTACTTC.

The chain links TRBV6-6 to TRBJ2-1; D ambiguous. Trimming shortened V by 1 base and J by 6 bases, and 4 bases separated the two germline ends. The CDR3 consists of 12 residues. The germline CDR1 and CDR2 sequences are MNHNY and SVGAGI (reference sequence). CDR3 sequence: CASSYWGNEQFF. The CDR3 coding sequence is TGTGCCAGCAGTTACTGGGGCAATGAGCAGTTCTTC.

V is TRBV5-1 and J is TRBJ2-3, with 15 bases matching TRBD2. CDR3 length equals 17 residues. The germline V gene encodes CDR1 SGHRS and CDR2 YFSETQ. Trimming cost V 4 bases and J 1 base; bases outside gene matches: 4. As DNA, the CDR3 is TGCGCCAGCAGCAGGGGACTAGCGGGAGGTGGCACAGATACGCAGTATTTT. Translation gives CASSRGLAGGGTDTQYF.

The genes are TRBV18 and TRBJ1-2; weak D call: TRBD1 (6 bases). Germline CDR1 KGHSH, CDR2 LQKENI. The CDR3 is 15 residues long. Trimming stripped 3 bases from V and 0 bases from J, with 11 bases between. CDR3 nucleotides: TGTGCCAGCTCACCCGACTGGGGGCCTAACTATGGCTACACCTTC. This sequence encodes CASSPDWGPNYGYTF.

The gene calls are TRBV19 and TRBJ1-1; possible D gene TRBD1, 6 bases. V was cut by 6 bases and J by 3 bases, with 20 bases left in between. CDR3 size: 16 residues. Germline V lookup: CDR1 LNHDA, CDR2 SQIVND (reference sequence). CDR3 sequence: CASRLWGRGWDTEAFF. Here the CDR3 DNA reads TGTGCCAGTAGATTATGGGGGCGCGGGTGGGACACTGAAGCTTTCTTT. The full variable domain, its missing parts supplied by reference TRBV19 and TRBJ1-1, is DGGITQSPKYLFRKEGQNVTLSCEQNLNHDAMYWYRQDPGQGLRLIYYSQIVNDFQKGDIAEGYSVSREKKESFPLTVTSAQKNPTAFYLCASRLWGRGWDTEAFFGQGTRLTVV.

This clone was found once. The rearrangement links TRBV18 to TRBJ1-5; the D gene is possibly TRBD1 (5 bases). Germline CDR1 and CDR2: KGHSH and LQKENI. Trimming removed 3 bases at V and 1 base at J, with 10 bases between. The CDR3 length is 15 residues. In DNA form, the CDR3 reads TGTGCCAGCTCACCCGCTAGGGGAAGCAATCAGCCCCAGCATTTT. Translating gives CASSPARGSNQPQHF.

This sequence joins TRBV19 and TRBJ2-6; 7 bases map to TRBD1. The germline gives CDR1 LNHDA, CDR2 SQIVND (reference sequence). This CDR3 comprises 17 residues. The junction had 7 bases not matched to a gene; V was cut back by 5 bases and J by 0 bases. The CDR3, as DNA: TGTGCCAGTAGTGTCCGACAGGGATTCTCTGGGGCCAACGTCCTGACTTTC. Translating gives CASSVRQGFSGANVLTF. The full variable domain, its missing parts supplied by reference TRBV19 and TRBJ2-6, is DGGITQSPKYLFRKEGQNVTLSCEQNLNHDAMYWYRQDPGQGLRLIYYSQIVNDFQKGDIAEGYSVSREKKESFPLTVTSAQKNPTAFYLCASSVRQGFSGANVLTFGAGSRLTVL.

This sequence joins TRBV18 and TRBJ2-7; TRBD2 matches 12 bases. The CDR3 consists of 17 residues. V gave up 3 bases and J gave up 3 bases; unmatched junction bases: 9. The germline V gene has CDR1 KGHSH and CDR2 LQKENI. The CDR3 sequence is CASSPLLAGGRGYEQYF. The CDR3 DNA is TGTGCCAGCTCACCCCTTCTAGCGGGAGGGCGGGGCTACGAGCAGTACTTC.

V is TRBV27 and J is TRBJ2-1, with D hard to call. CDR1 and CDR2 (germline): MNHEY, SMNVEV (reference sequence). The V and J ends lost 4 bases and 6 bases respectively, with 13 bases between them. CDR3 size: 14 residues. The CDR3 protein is CASSSHERRNEQFF. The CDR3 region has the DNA TGTGCCAGCAGTTCTCACGAGAGGCGCAATGAGCAGTTCTTC.

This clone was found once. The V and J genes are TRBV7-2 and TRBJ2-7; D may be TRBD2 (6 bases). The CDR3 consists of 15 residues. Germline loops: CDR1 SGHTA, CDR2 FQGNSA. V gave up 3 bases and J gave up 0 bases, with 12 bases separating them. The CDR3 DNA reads TGTGCCAGCAGCTTTCAGCGGGTCTCCTCCTACGAGCAGTACTTC. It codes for CASSFQRVSSYEQYF. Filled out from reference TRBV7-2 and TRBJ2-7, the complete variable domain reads GAGVSQSPSNKVTEKGKDVELRCDPISGHTALYWYRQSLGQGLEFLIYFQGNSAPDKSGLPSDRFSAERTGGSVSTLTIQRTQQEDSAVYLCASSFQRVSSYEQYFGPGTRLTVT.

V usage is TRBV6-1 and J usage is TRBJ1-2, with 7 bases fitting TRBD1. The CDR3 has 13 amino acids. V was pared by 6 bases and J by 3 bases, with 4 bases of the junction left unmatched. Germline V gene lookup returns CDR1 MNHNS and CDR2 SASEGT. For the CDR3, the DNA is TGTGCCAGCAGGAGAACAGGGGACTATGGCTACACCTTC. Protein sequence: CASRRTGDYGYTF.

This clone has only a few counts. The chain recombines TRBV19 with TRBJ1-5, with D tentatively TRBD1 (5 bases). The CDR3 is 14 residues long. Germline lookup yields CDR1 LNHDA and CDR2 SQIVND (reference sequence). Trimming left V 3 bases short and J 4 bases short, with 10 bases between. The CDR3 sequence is CASSIRALNQPQHF. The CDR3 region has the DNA TGTGCCAGTAGTATCAGGGCACTGAATCAGCCCCAGCATTTT.

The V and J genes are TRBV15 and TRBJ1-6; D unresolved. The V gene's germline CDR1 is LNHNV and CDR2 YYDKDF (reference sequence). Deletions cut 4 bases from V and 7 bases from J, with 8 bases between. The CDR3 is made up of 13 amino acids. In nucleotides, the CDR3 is TGTGCCACCAGCATGCAGTGGAATTCACCCCTCCACTTT. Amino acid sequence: CATSMQWNSPLHF.

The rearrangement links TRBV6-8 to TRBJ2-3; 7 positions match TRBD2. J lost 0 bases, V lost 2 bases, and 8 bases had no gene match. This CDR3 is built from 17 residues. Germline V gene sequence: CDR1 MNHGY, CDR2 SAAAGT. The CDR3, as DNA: TGTGCCAGCAGTTACAACACCGGGACTAAGAGCACAGATACGCAGTATTTT. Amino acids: CASSYNTGTKSTDTQYF.

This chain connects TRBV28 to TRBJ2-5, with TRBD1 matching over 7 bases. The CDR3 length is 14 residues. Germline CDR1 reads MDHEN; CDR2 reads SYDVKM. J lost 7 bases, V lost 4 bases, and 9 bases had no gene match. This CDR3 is CASSSWTGSGTQYF. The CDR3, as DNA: TGTGCCAGCAGTTCCTGGACAGGCTCTGGGACCCAGTACTTC. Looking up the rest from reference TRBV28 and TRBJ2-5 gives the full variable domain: DVKVTQSSRYLVKRTGEKVFLECVQDMDHENMFWYRQDPGLGLRLIYFSYDVKMKEKGDIPEGYSVSREKKERFSLILESASTNQTSMYLCASSSWTGSGTQYFGPGTRLLVL.

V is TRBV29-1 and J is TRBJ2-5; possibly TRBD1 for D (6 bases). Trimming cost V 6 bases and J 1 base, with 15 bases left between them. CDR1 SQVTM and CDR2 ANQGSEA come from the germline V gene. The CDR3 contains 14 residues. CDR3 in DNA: TGCAGCGTCGGGACAAGGGTATCCCAAGAGACCCAGTACTTC. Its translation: CSVGTRVSQETQYF.

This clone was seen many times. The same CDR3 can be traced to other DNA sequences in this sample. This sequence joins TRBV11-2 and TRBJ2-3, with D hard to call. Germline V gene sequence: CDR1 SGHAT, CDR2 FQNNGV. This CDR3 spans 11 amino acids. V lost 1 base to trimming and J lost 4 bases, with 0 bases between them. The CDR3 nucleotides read TGTGCCAGCAGCTTAGCAGATACGCAGTATTTT. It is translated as CASSLADTQYF.

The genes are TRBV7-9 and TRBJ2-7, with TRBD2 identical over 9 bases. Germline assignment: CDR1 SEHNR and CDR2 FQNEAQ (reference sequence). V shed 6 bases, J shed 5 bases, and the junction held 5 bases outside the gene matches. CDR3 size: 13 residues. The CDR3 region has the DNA TGTGCCAGCAGTGGACTAGCGAATGACGAGCAGTACTTC. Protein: CASSGLANDEQYF. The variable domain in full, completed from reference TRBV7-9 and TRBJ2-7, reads DTGVSQNPRHKITKRGQNVTFRCDPISEHNRLYWYRQTLGQGPEFLTYFQNEAQLEKSRLLSDRFSAERPKGSFSTLEIQRTEQGDSAMYLCASSGLANDEQYFGPGTRLTVT.

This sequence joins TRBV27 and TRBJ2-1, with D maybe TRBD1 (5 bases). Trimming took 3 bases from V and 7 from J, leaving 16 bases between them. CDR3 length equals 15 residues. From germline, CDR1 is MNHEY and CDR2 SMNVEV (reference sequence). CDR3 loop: CASSLERGIENEQFF. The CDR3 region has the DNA TGTGCCAGCAGTTTGGAAAGGGGAATAGAAAATGAGCAGTTCTTC.